This entry is about one TCR beta chain. A second PCR, run for roughly 7 to 11 cycles, used a sample-barcoded 5' primer plus a J-beta primer mix. TCRdb re-called the 5' RACE reads with MiXCR, one entry per CDR3 protein. The sample has about 930,000 distinct CDR3 sequences, 25% to 30% seen once. This sample is drawn from a study of blood T cells in healthy people across ages. Germline V gene sequence: CDR1 DFQATT, CDR2 SNEGSKA (reference sequence). The CDR3 covers 18 residues. In addition, the sample was reused for a study of T cells of mothers and their children. That paper adds: Donation involved a few healthy Caucasian mothers and the six children that they had. Inherited differences only slightly affect thymic shaping of TCR recombination output. The authors detected no persistent microchimeric T cell clones.

This receptor was identified in a woman aged 40 to 50 in good health. Source material: blood. The chain carries TRBV20-1 and TRBJ2-5, with TRBD1 as a possible D gene (6 bases). TRBJ2-7 explains the end of the DNA better; the J call may be wrong. CDR3 loop: CSARGPEMDRGLFYEQYF. The CDR3 DNA sequence: TGCAGTGCTAGAGGCCCGGAGATGGACAGAGGTCTTTTCTACGAGCAGTACTTC.